This is a list of T cell receptor beta chains from one sample in a study of chemoradiotherapy in HPV16-positive cancers. TCRdb's copy holds only in-frame clones and misses some; the assay was immunoSEQ multiplex PCR. The top ten clones hold 4.5% of a sample with about 24,000 clones, roughly 87% of them seen once. This specimen consisted of blood, obtained from a patient who underwent chemoradiotherapy. These receptors all come from a human donor with HPV-associated anogenital cancer. Both conserved end residues are part of each CDR3. Fields, in order: V gene, clone size, J gene, D gene, CDR3 protein, CDR3 DNA. D genes are given only for firm matches. Size tells how often a clone was seen (once, few, many) or the class of an expanded clone, and some rows leave it out.

V gene: TRBV4-3
clone size: .
J gene: TRBJ1-6
D gene: .
CDR3 protein: CASSYGSSYNSPLHF
CDR3 DNA: TGCGCCAGCAGTTACGGGAGCTCCTATAATTCACCCCTCCACTTT

V gene: TRBV11-2
clone size: .
J gene: TRBJ2-7
D gene: .
CDR3 protein: CASSLQTSYEQYF
CDR3 DNA: TGTGCCAGCAGCTTACAGACTTCCTACGAGCAGTACTTC

V gene: TRBV6-5
clone size: .
J gene: TRBJ1-1
D gene: .
CDR3 protein: CASSEEGHTEAFF
CDR3 DNA: TGTGCCAGCAGTGAAGAGGGGCACACTGAAGCTTTCTTT

V gene: TRBV11-2
clone size: .
J gene: TRBJ1-3
D gene: TRBD1
CDR3 protein: CASSPRDRGRGNTIYF
CDR3 DNA: TGTGCCAGCAGCCCCCGGGACAGGGGACGCGGAAACACCATATATTTT

V gene: TRBV19
clone size: .
J gene: TRBJ2-6
D gene: .
CDR3 protein: CASSSRRYSGANVLTF
CDR3 DNA: TGTGCCAGTAGTTCCCGGCGGTACTCTGGGGCCAACGTCCTGACTTTC

V gene: TRBV19
clone size: .
J gene: TRBJ2-1
D gene: TRBD2
CDR3 protein: CASTRGLAPNEQFF
CDR3 DNA: TGTGCCAGTACCCGGGGACTAGCCCCCAATGAGCAGTTCTTC

V gene: TRBV7-8
clone size: .
J gene: TRBJ2-2
D gene: TRBD1
CDR3 protein: CASSPGQEMVTGELFF
CDR3 DNA: TGTGCCAGCAGCCCTGGACAGGAAATGGTAACCGGGGAGCTGTTTTTT

V gene: TRBV6-1
clone size: .
J gene: TRBJ1-2
D gene: .
CDR3 protein: CASSGASWGLGGYTF
CDR3 DNA: TGTGCCAGCAGTGGAGCCTCGTGGGGGTTAGGCGGCTACACCTTC

V gene: TRBV5-4
clone size: .
J gene: TRBJ2-1
D gene: TRBD1
CDR3 protein: CASSPLQGADNEQFF
CDR3 DNA: TGTGCCAGCAGCCCCTTACAGGGGGCGGACAATGAGCAGTTCTTC

V gene: TRBV11-3
clone size: .
J gene: TRBJ1-1
D gene: .
CDR3 protein: CASSLSPIGTEAFF
CDR3 DNA: TGTGCCAGCAGCTTAAGCCCCATAGGCACTGAAGCTTTCTTT

V gene: TRBV18
clone size: .
J gene: TRBJ2-5
D gene: TRBD1
CDR3 protein: CASSTTGGETQYF
CDR3 DNA: TGTGCCAGCTCAACCACAGGGGGCGAGACCCAGTACTTC

V gene: TRBV6-5
clone size: .
J gene: TRBJ1-5
D gene: .
CDR3 protein: CASSYSSGAGQPQHF
CDR3 DNA: TGTGCCAGCAGTTACTCGTCGGGGGCGGGTCAGCCCCAGCATTTT

V gene: TRBV4-3
clone size: .
J gene: TRBJ1-5
D gene: .
CDR3 protein: CASSQDLVGQPQHF
CDR3 DNA: TGCGCCAGCAGCCAAGATTTGGTGGGTCAGCCCCAGCATTTT

V gene: TRBV30
clone size: .
J gene: TRBJ2-6
D gene: .
CDR3 protein: CAWSVRVSGANVLTF
CDR3 DNA: TGTGCCTGGAGTGTTAGGGTCTCTGGGGCCAACGTCCTGACTTTC

V gene: TRBV4-3
clone size: few
J gene: TRBJ1-4
D gene: .
CDR3 protein: CASSQGTAATNEKLFF
CDR3 DNA: TGCGCCAGCAGCCAAGGGACCGCCGCAACTAATGAAAAACTGTTTTTT

V gene: TRBV5-4
clone size: .
J gene: TRBJ1-6
D gene: .
CDR3 protein: CASSLAIQPRNSALHF
CDR3 DNA: TGTGCCAGCAGCTTGGCAATCCAGCCCCGTAATTCGGCCCTCCACTTT

V gene: TRBV11-2
clone size: .
J gene: TRBJ2-6
D gene: .
CDR3 protein: CASSVPGARVLTF
CDR3 DNA: TGTGCCAGCAGCGTTCCGGGAGCCCGGGTCCTGACTTTC

V gene: TRBV2
clone size: few
J gene: TRBJ2-2
D gene: .
CDR3 protein: CASSYASNTGELFF
CDR3 DNA: TGTGCCAGCAGTTATGCATCGAACACCGGGGAGCTGTTTTTT

V gene: TRBV9
clone size: .
J gene: TRBJ2-1
D gene: .
CDR3 protein: CASSVAGEQFF
CDR3 DNA: TGTGCCAGCAGCGTAGCAGGGGAGCAGTTCTTC

V gene: TRBV6-1
clone size: .
J gene: TRBJ1-2
D gene: .
CDR3 protein: CASSESMGRNYGYTF
CDR3 DNA: TGTGCCAGCAGTGAAAGCATGGGTAGGAATTATGGCTACACCTTC

V gene: TRBV30
clone size: .
J gene: TRBJ2-7
D gene: TRBD1
CDR3 protein: CAWGNDRVFTYEQYF
CDR3 DNA: TGTGCCTGGGGGAACGACAGGGTATTCACCTACGAGCAGTACTTC

V gene: TRBV27
clone size: few
J gene: TRBJ2-7
D gene: .
CDR3 protein: CASSFTGSSYEQYF
CDR3 DNA: TGTGCCAGCAGTTTCACGGGGAGCTCCTACGAGCAGTACTTC

V gene: TRBV6-5
clone size: .
J gene: TRBJ1-2
D gene: TRBD1
CDR3 protein: CASRPPGGVLGYTF
CDR3 DNA: TGTGCCAGCCGACCTCCAGGGGGCGTACTTGGCTACACCTTC

V gene: TRBV4-3
clone size: .
J gene: TRBJ2-1
D gene: .
CDR3 protein: CASSPRTGNEQFF
CDR3 DNA: TGCGCCAGCAGCCCTCGGACGGGGAATGAGCAGTTCTTC

V gene: TRBV5-5
clone size: .
J gene: TRBJ2-5
D gene: .
CDR3 protein: CASSLVETQYF
CDR3 DNA: TGTGCCAGCAGCTTGGTAGAGACCCAGTACTTC

V gene: TRBV19
clone size: .
J gene: TRBJ1-5
D gene: .
CDR3 protein: CASSIIRDRNQPQHF
CDR3 DNA: TGTGCCAGTAGTATTATCAGGGACCGCAATCAGCCCCAGCATTTT

V gene: TRBV19
clone size: .
J gene: TRBJ2-7
D gene: TRBD2
CDR3 protein: CASSAPGTSGGSYEQYF
CDR3 DNA: TGTGCCAGTAGTGCCCCGGGGACTAGCGGGGGGTCCTACGAGCAGTACTTC

V gene: TRBV5-1
clone size: .
J gene: TRBJ2-2
D gene: .
CDR3 protein: CASSLGRGPANTGELFF
CDR3 DNA: TGCGCCAGCAGCTTGGGGCGGGGGCCCGCGAACACCGGGGAGCTGTTTTTT

V gene: TRBV7-2
clone size: .
J gene: TRBJ2-7
D gene: .
CDR3 protein: CASSLVGEDEQYF
CDR3 DNA: TGTGCCAGCAGCTTAGTGGGGGAGGACGAGCAGTACTTC

V gene: TRBV5-1
clone size: .
J gene: TRBJ2-1
D gene: .
CDR3 protein: CASSPKPRPPKGDYNEQFF
CDR3 DNA: TGCGCCAGCAGCCCCAAACCGCGACCCCCCAAAGGGGACTACAATGAGCAGTTCTTC

V gene: TRBV5-6
clone size: .
J gene: TRBJ1-6
D gene: .
CDR3 protein: CASSPGQFSALHF
CDR3 DNA: TGTGCCAGCAGCCCCGGACAGTTTTCGGCCCTCCACTTT

V gene: TRBV5-4
clone size: .
J gene: TRBJ1-2
D gene: .
CDR3 protein: CASSLGSSYTF
CDR3 DNA: TGTGCCAGCAGCTTGGGGTCGAGCTACACCTTC

V gene: TRBV5-4
clone size: once
J gene: TRBJ1-2
D gene: TRBD1
CDR3 protein: CASSAAFRQGQGYTF
CDR3 DNA: TGTGCCAGCAGCGCCGCTTTTCGACAGGGTCAGGGCTACACCTTC

V gene: TRBV5-5
clone size: .
J gene: TRBJ1-1
D gene: .
CDR3 protein: CASSPGQMNTEAFF
CDR3 DNA: TGTGCCAGCAGCCCAGGACAGATGAACACTGAAGCTTTCTTT

V gene: TRBV30
clone size: .
J gene: TRBJ1-2
D gene: .
CDR3 protein: CAWRRVPGGYTF
CDR3 DNA: TGTGCTTGGCGCAGGGTACCTGGCGGCTACACCTTC

V gene: TRBV5-4
clone size: once
J gene: TRBJ2-5
D gene: .
CDR3 protein: CASSPRRGPAETQYF
CDR3 DNA: TGTGCCAGCAGCCCAAGGCGGGGCCCGGCGGAGACCCAGTACTTC

V gene: TRBV12-5
clone size: .
J gene: TRBJ2-2
D gene: TRBD2
CDR3 protein: CASGLPVAGGAGELFF
CDR3 DNA: TGTGCTAGTGGTTTGCCCGTAGCGGGAGGGGCCGGGGAGCTGTTTTTT